A selection of T cell receptor beta chains follows, all from one sample in a study of shared clonotypes between healthy human individuals. TCRdb's table, derived via immunoSEQ multiplex PCR, lists solely in-frame clones and lacks some. The sample lists about 710,000 clones, around 77% occurring once. Sample: memory CD4+ T cells sorted from blood. The receptors derive from a woman aged 25 to 45 in good health. The CDR3 runs from the conserved cysteine through the conserved F or W. A D gene is named only where the DNA matches it firmly. Rows may omit the clone size; those that give it use once, few, many or a size class.

d_call j_call clone_size v_call cdr3_nt cdr3_aa
NA TRBJ1-1 NA TRBV23-1 TGCGCCAGCAGTAGGGGGTTGGAGAACACTGAAGCTTTCTTT CASSRGLENTEAFF
TRBD2 TRBJ2-5 NA TRBV19 TGTGCCAGTAGTATTCTGACTAGCGGGAGGATCCAGTACTTC CASSILTSGRIQYF
NA TRBJ1-1 NA TRBV28 TGTGCCAGCAGGAGAAGGGAGTTCAGGACTGAAGCTTTCTTT CASRRREFRTEAFF
NA TRBJ1-5 few TRBV10-3 TGTGCCATCAGTGAGTCAAGCAATCAGCCCCAGCATTTT CAISESSNQPQHF
NA TRBJ1-5 NA TRBV28 TGTGCCAGCAGTTCCGGGAGCCATCTACCCCAGCATTTT CASSSGSHLPQHF
TRBD1 TRBJ1-2 few TRBV6-1 TGTGCCATCAGTGGGGACAGGCAACTCAATAACTATGGCTACACCTTC CAISGDRQLNNYGYTF
NA TRBJ2-1 NA TRBV25-1 TGTGCCACCAGACTAGAGTATGAGCAGTTCTTC CATRLEYEQFF
NA TRBJ1-2 NA TRBV6-5 TGTGCCAGCAGTTACATGGGGGGCTACACCTTC CASSYMGGYTF
TRBD2 TRBJ2-1 few TRBV2 TGTGCCAGCAGGAGACTAGCGGGAGGGCCAGGGAATGAGCAGTTCTTC CASRRLAGGPGNEQFF
TRBD1 TRBJ1-6 NA TRBV7-9 TGTGCCAGCAGCCGGGACAGGGGGAACACCTATAATTCACCCCTCCACTTT CASSRDRGNTYNSPLHF
NA TRBJ2-7 NA TRBV19 TGTGCCAGTAGTACCAGACTGGGGCAGTACGAGCAGTACTTC CASSTRLGQYEQYF
NA TRBJ2-3 NA TRBV28 TGTGCCAGCACTAGAGGTCGTCTTAGTAGCGATACGCAGTATTTT CASTRGRLSSDTQYF
TRBD1 TRBJ2-1 NA TRBV6-5 TGTGCCAGCACCCGGACAGGGAAATACAATGAGCAGTTCTTC CASTRTGKYNEQFF
NA TRBJ2-3 NA TRBV11-2 TGTGCCAGCAGCTTAAGGTCAGATACGCAGTATTTT CASSLRSDTQYF
TRBD1 TRBJ2-2 NA TRBV19 TGTGCCGCCTGGCCGGGGACAGGGAACACCGGGGAGCTGTTTTTT CAAWPGTGNTGELFF
TRBD2 TRBJ2-2 NA TRBV19 TGTGCCAGTAGCGGGAGGCCAAACACCGGGGAGCTGTTTTTT CASSGRPNTGELFF
NA TRBJ1-5 NA TRBV19 TGTGCCAGTAGTATCCAGGGTCGAGGCAATCAGCCCCAGCATTTT CASSIQGRGNQPQHF
NA TRBJ1-2 NA TRBV27 TGTGCCAGCAGTTTCTGGCAGGGCTATGGCTACACCTTC CASSFWQGYGYTF
TRBD2 TRBJ2-7 NA TRBV19 TGTGCCAGTAGTACTTACGGGACTAGCGGGACCGAGCAGTACTTC CASSTYGTSGTEQYF
TRBD1 TRBJ2-3 once TRBV6-6 TGTGCCAGCAGCCCTCGGGACAGATTCACAGATACGCAGTATTTT CASSPRDRFTDTQYF
TRBD2 TRBJ2-3 NA TRBV5-1 TGCGCCAGCAGCTTGGAATTTCGGGAGGCAGATACGCAGTATTTT CASSLEFREADTQYF
NA TRBJ2-6 NA TRBV5-1 TGCGCCAGCAGCTCATACTCTGGGGCCAACGTCCTGACTTTC CASSSYSGANVLTF
NA TRBJ2-6 few TRBV29-1 TGCAGCGTTGGGGAACCCTCTGGGGCCAACGTCCTGACTTTC CSVGEPSGANVLTF
NA TRBJ2-7 NA TRBV7-2 TGTGCCAGCAGCTTAGTGGGGAGGCGGGCCGAGCAGTACTTC CASSLVGRRAEQYF
TRBD2 TRBJ2-2 NA TRBV5-4 TGTGCCAGCAGCTTTCGACTAGCGGCTAACACCGGGGAGCTGTTTTTT CASSFRLAANTGELFF
NA TRBJ1-1 NA TRBV7-2 TGTGCCAGCAGCTTTTGGCAGATGGGGACTGAAGCTTTCTTT CASSFWQMGTEAFF
TRBD2 TRBJ2-3 NA TRBV5-1 TGCGCCAGCAGTAAGGAGACTAGCAGCCTGGCAGATACGCAGTATTTT CASSKETSSLADTQYF
NA TRBJ1-1 once TRBV5-1 TGCGCCAGCAGCTTTAATTTCGAGGACACTGAAGCTTTCTTT CASSFNFEDTEAFF
NA TRBJ1-5 NA TRBV4-1 TGCGCCAGCAGCTCGGGACAAGCGAGTTTGGGCCAGCCCCAGCATTTT CASSSGQASLGQPQHF